This section outlines one T cell receptor beta chain sequence together with its context. The source of the sample is a study of CD8 T cells in Susac syndrome. TCR beta was sequenced from blood CD8+ and CD4+ T cells. Negative isolation was applied to CD8+ and CD4+ T cells, and FACS enrichment was applied to TEMRA cells. Germline V lookup: CDR1 MNHEY, CDR2 SMNVEV (reference sequence). This CDR3 contains 15 residues. V was pared by 3 bases and J by 2 bases, with 4 bases of the junction left unmatched. It was with random hexamers that roughly 0.5 to 1 ug RNA was reverse transcribed. An immunoSEQ multiplex PCR amplified TCR beta CDR3 over 54 Vbeta and 13 Jbeta. MiXCR was run by TCRdb on the immunoSEQ multiplex PCR reads, yielding one entry per CDR3 protein. The table shows about 400,000 distinct CDR3 sequences, with more than 80% occurring only once.

The sequence was obtained from a human donor with multiple sclerosis. Sequenced material: CD8+ T cells from PBMCs. The chain joins TRBV27 to TRBJ2-1; 7 bases fit TRBD2. The CDR3 sequence is CASSLGLAAYNEQFF. In nucleotides, the CDR3 is TGTGCCAGCAGTTTGGGGCTAGCGGCCTACAATGAGCAGTTCTTC.